This entry is about one T cell receptor (beta chain). Its antigen is unknown. Sample treatment: roughly 18 received Ad26.COV2.S at low or high dose, single or two shots; a few received placebo; per-sample allocation not given. Day 63 after the first injection of vaccine or placebo was the sampling time. This vaccine is an Ad26 vector that expresses the Wuhan-strain SARS-CoV-2 spike. The sample comes from a study of Ad26.COV2.S vaccination and SARS-CoV-2 variants. Notes on the study in general: Placebo recipients had lower spike-specific TCR breadth than vaccine recipients. TCR breadth and depth analyses may have underestimated total T cell responses.

Germline CDR1 SNHLY, CDR2 FYNNEI. The CDR3 covers 19 residues. Trimming removed 0 bases at V and 0 bases at J, with 20 bases between. Generated by immunoSEQ multiplex PCR, the TCRdb table keeps only in-frame clones and is missing some. The profile shows 450,000 to 550,000 clones, 89% of them singletons. This material consisted of peripheral blood, taken in a trial of Ad26.COV2.S vaccine versus placebo. This receptor was obtained from a person between 18 and 60 years old who received the Ad26.COV2.S COVID-19 vaccine or a placebo. The genes are TRBV2 and TRBJ1-1; the D gene is possibly TRBD1 (5 bases). The CDR3 reads CASSEAFFRDSGMNTEAFF. CDR3 coding DNA: TGTGCCAGCAGTGAAGCCTTTTTCCGGGACTCCGGAATGAACACTGAAGCTTTCTTT.